This T cell receptor (beta chain) was retrieved from a study of human thymus T cells. Trimming removed 5 bases from V and 11 bases from J, with 18 bases in between. CDR1 is MNHNS, CDR2 SASEGT, per germline. The CDR3 is 13 residues long. Sequenced by immunoSEQ multiplex PCR; TCRdb stores in-frame clones only, minus some. The sample has some 120,000 clones, over 85% seen once; the top ten hold more than 0.02%. Resections removed during corrective heart surgery provided the thymus tissue used. Sequenced: thymus tissue. This sequence originates from a boy under two years old with a congenital heart defect but otherwise immunologically healthy. The V and J genes are TRBV6-1 and TRBJ2-5, with D perhaps assigned TRBD1 or TRBD2 (5 bases each). The CDR3 here is CASSLLRDPRQYF. CDR3 coding DNA: TGTGCCAGCAGTTTGCTCCGGGACCCGCGACAGTACTTC.